Listed below are T cell receptor beta chains from one sample, sequenced in a study of T-cell reconstitution after alpha-beta-depleted transplantation in children. TCRdb passed the PCR reads through MiXCR, listing each CDR3 protein once. The sample lists 750,000 to 950,000 distinct CDR3 sequences, roughly 16% occurring once. The source was PBMCs, mostly from graft donor cells, collected 360 days after TCRalphabeta/CD19-depleted stem cell transplant. The source of these receptors is a male patient aged 10 to 17 who had a stem cell transplant for acute lymphoblastic leukemia, so the T cells may come from the graft donor. Both conserved end residues are part of each CDR3. The D gene is left open where the match is weak. Where a row states a size, it is once, few, many or the class of an expanded clone; other rows omit it.

DNA,CDR3,size,V,D,J
TGTGCCAGCAGTTTAGTAGCGGGAGGAGGTAATGAGCAGTTCTTC,CASSLVAGGGNEQFF,many,TRBV12-3/TRBV12-4,TRBD2,TRBJ2-1
TGCGCCAGCAGCTTCGGCGGGACAGCGATACGAATGAACACTGAAGCTTTCTTT,CASSFGGTAIRMNTEAFF,few,TRBV5-1,TRBD1,TRBJ1-1
TGTGCCAGGCATCCGTCTAGCGGGAGACGCTACGAGCAGTACTTC,CARHPSSGRRYEQYF,few,TRBV28,TRBD2,TRBJ2-7
TGTGCCAGCAGGGCCGGACAGGGAGCAGAGACCCAGTACTTC,CASRAGQGAETQYF,-,TRBV12-3/TRBV12-4,TRBD1,TRBJ2-5
TGTGCCAGCAGTCCGACTAGCCGACTAGAAGGGGAGCAGTTCTTC,CASSPTSRLEGEQFF,few,TRBV4-2,TRBD2,TRBJ2-1
TGCGCCAGCAGCTACAGGATTGCCCACATGAACACTGAAGCTTTCTTT,CASSYRIAHMNTEAFF,-,TRBV5-1,-,TRBJ1-1
TGCAGTGCTAGAGCTAGCGGTAACTCCTACGAGCAGTACTTC,CSARASGNSYEQYF,-,TRBV20-1,TRBD2,TRBJ2-7
TGTGCCAGCAGCTTAGTTTATGACAGGTCCTACAATGAGCAGTTCTTC,CASSLVYDRSYNEQFF,-,TRBV11-2,-,TRBJ2-1
TGTGCCAGCAGTCGGGAGATCAGCACAGATACGCAGTATTTT,CASSREISTDTQYF,-,TRBV7-3,-,TRBJ2-3
TGTGCCAGCAGCCACCTCCAAAGGCGGTATGGCTACACCTTC,CASSHLQRRYGYTF,few,TRBV3-1,-,TRBJ1-2
TGCAGTGGTCCCGACAGGGCCCGTTCAGATACGCAGTATTTT,CSGPDRARSDTQYF,-,TRBV20-1,TRBD1,TRBJ2-3